This T cell receptor beta chain was profiled in a study of OX40 agonist ivuxolimab in advanced cancers. Study-level background: A diagnosis of hepatocellular carcinoma, melanoma, renal cell or head and neck cancer was present in dose-escalation patients. Participants, approximately 80% male, averaged roughly 60 years of age, ranging from roughly 23 to 80.

Assay used: immunoSEQ multiplex PCR; TCRdb lists only in-frame clones, some missing. This table has tens of thousands of clones, approximately 86% appearing once. Study-level findings and limits: Expanded clones tended on average to be more numerous among CD8+ T cells than CD4+.

V shed 6 bases and J shed 2 bases, with 14 bases lying between them. Germline V gene sequence: CDR1 MNHEY, CDR2 SVGAGI. The CDR3 has 14 amino acids. To note about this clone: Its antigen remains unidentified.

Here the sequenced sample was CD4+ or CD8+ T cells sorted from blood, taken in a trial of the OX40 agonist ivuxolimab. This receptor was obtained from an adult with an advanced solid tumor such as melanoma, head and neck, liver or kidney cancer. This chain connects TRBV6-5 to TRBJ2-7; D call uncertain. CDR3 sequence (DNA): TGTGCCAGCAGACTGTCAACAGATACCTACGAGCAGTACTTC. This encodes CASRLSTDTYEQYF.